These 22 T cell receptor beta chains were all obtained from the same sample, sequenced in a study of OX40 agonist ivuxolimab in advanced cancers. Using immunoSEQ multiplex PCR, the repertoire was profiled, and TCRdb retains in-frame clones only, with some absent. The data contain about 71,000 clones, over 80% of them singletons. The specimen comprised CD4+ or CD8+ T cells sorted from blood, sampled in a trial of the OX40 agonist ivuxolimab. These receptors all stem from an adult with an advanced solid tumor such as melanoma, head and neck, liver or kidney cancer.

This clone was recorded once. The rearrangement uses TRBV9 and TRBJ1-2; D is ambiguous. V lost 0 bases to trimming and J lost 7 bases, with 10 bases between them. CDR1 and CDR2 (germline): SGDLS, YYNGEE. CDR3 size: 13 residues. The CDR3 is CASSVVGEGGYTF. Written as DNA, the CDR3 is TGTGCCAGCAGCGTAGTTGGGGAGGGTGGCTACACCTTC.

This chain links TRBV29-1 with TRBJ2-5, with 11 bases fitting TRBD2. Germline V gene lookup returns CDR1 SQVTM and CDR2 ANQGSEA. This CDR3 spans 16 amino acids. Trimming at V came to 2 bases and at J to 4 bases, leaving 9 bases not matched to a gene. Written as DNA, the CDR3 is TGCAGCGTTGAATTGGTAGCGGGAGGGCCCGGAGAGACCCAGTACTTC. Protein product: CSVELVAGGPGETQYF.

The rearrangement joins TRBV9 to TRBJ2-7, with D possibly being TRBD1 (6 bases). V lost 2 bases to trimming and J lost 3 bases, with 12 bases between them. The CDR3 has 14 residues. CDR1 and CDR2 from the germline V gene are SGDLS and YYNGEE. CDR3 in amino acids: CASSVGQSGYEQYF. CDR3 nucleotide sequence: TGTGCCAGCAGCGTCGGACAGAGTGGCTACGAGCAGTACTTC.

This rearrangement joins TRBV4-3 to TRBJ2-1; possible D gene TRBD1, 6 bases. Deletions cut 0 bases from V and 4 bases from J, with 10 bases between. Germline lookup yields CDR1 LGHNA and CDR2 YSLEER. This CDR3 has 15 residues. DNA for the CDR3: TGCGCCAGCAGCCAAGATGGGGGCAGATACAATGAGCAGTTCTTC. Translated, it gives CASSQDGGRYNEQFF.

The genes are TRBV19 and TRBJ1-5; D unresolved. V was trimmed by 5 bases and J by 7 bases, leaving 9 bases between them. The CDR3 totals 12 residues. Germline values: CDR1 LNHDA, CDR2 SQIVND (reference sequence). Written as DNA, the CDR3 is TGTGCCAGTAGTCGTGGTAAGCAGCCCCAGCATTTT. Protein sequence: CASSRGKQPQHF.

This chain joins TRBV10-2 and TRBJ2-3, with TRBD2 identical over 8 bases. The CDR3 has 18 amino acids. J gave up 3 bases and V 2 bases, and 13 bases lay outside the gene matches. In germline, CDR1 is WSHSY, CDR2 SAAADI. The CDR3 DNA reads as TGCGCCAGCAGTGAGAAACAATATCCAGGACTAGCTACAGATACGCAGTATTTT. Its translation is CASSEKQYPGLATDTQYF.

V usage is TRBV2 and J usage is TRBJ1-4; the D is unclear. There are 13 residues in the CDR3. Trimming shortened V by 2 bases and J by 3 bases, and 4 bases separated the two germline ends. CDR1 is SNHLY and CDR2 is FYNNEI in the germline V gene. In DNA form, the CDR3 reads TGTGCCAGCAGTGAACAGCCTAATGAAAAACTGTTTTTT. Amino acids: CASSEQPNEKLFF.

The rearrangement uses TRBV7-9 and TRBJ2-5; the D gene is possibly TRBD2 (5 bases). This CDR3 has 13 residues. Trimming removed 5 bases from V and 3 bases from J, with 10 bases in between. Germline CDR1 reads SEHNR; CDR2 reads FQNEAQ (reference sequence). In DNA, the CDR3 is TGTGCCAGCAGCCCGGGGAGCGAAGAGACCCAGTACTTC. Protein sequence: CASSPGSEETQYF.

The chain is built from TRBV7-9 and TRBJ1-1; D possibly corresponds to TRBD1 (5 bases). CDR3 size: 14 residues. Trimming took off 6 bases at V and 0 bases at J, with 11 bases between the two ends. Germline loops: CDR1 SEHNR, CDR2 FQNEAQ (reference sequence). CDR3: CASRDGTMNTEAFF. In DNA, the CDR3 is TGTGCCAGCAGGGACGGGACGATGAACACTGAAGCTTTCTTT.

The rearrangement uses TRBV11-2 and TRBJ1-1; D is uncertain. Germline values: CDR1 SGHAT, CDR2 FQNNGV. The ends were cut back, 4 bases at V and 3 bases at J, with 15 bases in the middle. The CDR3 spans 15 residues. The CDR3 protein is CASSSPPPAYTEAFF. As DNA, the CDR3 is TGTGCCAGCAGCTCACCACCTCCCGCGTACACTGAAGCTTTCTTT.

The chain couples TRBV19 to TRBJ1-1, with D uncertain. CDR3 length equals 13 residues. V was pared by 2 bases and J by 6 bases, with 10 bases between. The germline V gene has CDR1 LNHDA and CDR2 SQIVND (reference sequence). CDR3 residues: CASSILTGSEAFF. As DNA, the CDR3 is TGTGCCAGTAGTATATTAACCGGGTCTGAAGCTTTCTTT.

The chain couples TRBV5-8 to TRBJ2-3, with TRBD1 as a possible D gene (5 bases). Trimming cost V 2 bases and J 2 bases, with 12 bases left between them. This CDR3 comprises 15 residues. Germline V CDR1 and CDR2: SGHTS, YDEGEE. CDR3 DNA: TGTGCCAGCAGCTTCGCAGGGCATTCCACAGATACGCAGTATTTT. This encodes CASSFAGHSTDTQYF.

The chain combines TRBV4-1 with TRBJ2-7, with 7 bases identical to TRBD1. The CDR3 extends over 14 amino acids. J lost 0 bases, V lost 4 bases, and 3 bases had no gene match. Germline CDR1 and CDR2: MGHRA and YSYEKL. The CDR3 spells CASSPDRSSYEQYF. The CDR3 DNA is TGCGCCAGCAGCCCGGACAGGAGCTCCTACGAGCAGTACTTC.

The chain couples TRBV28 to TRBJ2-5; D perhaps matches TRBD2 (7 bases). CDR1 and CDR2 (germline): MDHEN, SYDVKM. The CDR3 contains 16 residues. Deletions cut 5 bases from V and 0 bases from J, with 16 bases between. Written as DNA, the CDR3 is TGTGCCAGCAGTGGGGGGGGCACCCTGTACCAAGAGACCCAGTACTTC. Its translation: CASSGGGTLYQETQYF. The entire variable domain, with the rest obtained from reference TRBV28 and TRBJ2-5, is as follows: DVKVTQSSRYLVKRTGEKVFLECVQDMDHENMFWYRQDPGLGLRLIYFSYDVKMKEKGDIPEGYSVSREKKERFSLILESASTNQTSMYLCASSGGGTLYQETQYFGPGTRLLVL.

This clone was seen more than once but under ten times. The chain carries TRBV7-9 and TRBJ2-7; D remains ambiguous. CDR3 length: 12 residues. V dropped 3 bases and J dropped 4 bases, with 7 bases sitting between them. Germline lookup yields CDR1 SEHNR and CDR2 FQNEAQ (reference sequence). The CDR3 sequence: CASSFDGYEQYF. CDR3 nucleotide sequence: TGTGCCAGCAGCTTTGACGGATACGAGCAGTACTTC. Supplemented by reference TRBV7-9 and TRBJ2-7, the full variable domain reads DTGVSQNPRHKITKRGQNVTFRCDPISEHNRLYWYRQTLGQGPEFLTYFQNEAQLEKSRLLSDRFSAERPKGSFSTLEIQRTEQGDSAMYLCASSFDGYEQYFGPGTRLTVT.

V and J are TRBV9 and TRBJ2-3, with TRBD2 identical over 9 bases. Germline V gene data show CDR1 as SGDLS and CDR2 as YYNGEE. The CDR3 is 17 amino acids. Germline trimming cut 2 bases from V and 0 bases from J; bases unmatched to any gene: 7. The CDR3 coding sequence is TGTGCCAGCAGCGTTAGCGGGAGTTCCCCTAGCACAGATACGCAGTATTTT. Translating gives CASSVSGSSPSTDTQYF.

The genes are TRBV10-1 and TRBJ2-7; 8 bases are a match to TRBD2. Trimming cost V 4 bases and J 3 bases; bases outside gene matches: 5. The V gene's germline CDR1 is WNHNN and CDR2 SYGVQD (reference sequence). The CDR3 sequence is 14 residues long. The CDR3 protein is CASSVGSGNYEQYF. The CDR3 DNA reads TGCGCCAGCAGTGTCGGTAGCGGGAACTACGAGCAGTACTTC.

The chain joins TRBV19 to TRBJ2-3; 9 bases line up with TRBD2. Germline-derived CDR1 and CDR2 are LNHDA and SQIVND (reference sequence). The CDR3 is made up of 17 amino acids. V lost 4 bases, J lost 3 bases, and 11 bases stayed unmatched. The CDR3 DNA reads TGTGCCAGTAGTAATCTAGCGGGGACTTGGGGAACAGATACGCAGTATTTT. Amino acid sequence: CASSNLAGTWGTDTQYF.

The genes are TRBV9 and TRBJ2-7; 10 nucleotides match TRBD2. V was clipped by 0 bases and J by 3 bases; unmatched bases: 3. From germline, CDR1 is SGDLS and CDR2 YYNGEE. The CDR3 sequence is 15 residues long. The DNA of the CDR3 is TGTGCCAGCAGCGTAGCGGCTAGCGGGAGCTACGAGCAGTACTTC. This gives the protein CASSVAASGSYEQYF.

The chain has TRBV4-1 and TRBJ2-3, with 10 nucleotides matching TRBD2. CDR1 is MGHRA, CDR2 YSYEKL, per germline. The trim removed 3 bases at V and 0 bases at J, leaving 3 bases unmatched. The CDR3 consists of 16 residues. This CDR3 is CASSQTTSGSTDTQYF. The CDR3 bases are TGCGCCAGCAGCCAGACGACTAGCGGGAGCACAGATACGCAGTATTTT.

The chain is built from TRBV7-9 and TRBJ2-1; D gene ambiguous. Germline V gene data show CDR1 as SEHNR and CDR2 as FQNEAQ (reference sequence). The V end lost 2 bases, the J end lost 2 bases, and 4 bases lay between the germline ends. This CDR3 has 13 amino acids. CDR3 loop: CASSLRTYNEQFF. CDR3 nucleotides: TGTGCCAGCAGCTTAAGGACCTACAATGAGCAGTTCTTC.

DNA of the CDR3: TGTGCCAGCAGCTTGGCGGGGGCGTTCGAGCAGTACTTC. Protein sequence: CASSLAGAFEQYF. The chain is built from TRBV11-3 and TRBJ2-7, with a possible D match to TRBD2 (7 bases). The CDR3 runs to 13 residues. V was pared by 3 bases and J by 6 bases, with 12 bases between. Germline values: CDR1 SGHNT, CDR2 YENEEA.